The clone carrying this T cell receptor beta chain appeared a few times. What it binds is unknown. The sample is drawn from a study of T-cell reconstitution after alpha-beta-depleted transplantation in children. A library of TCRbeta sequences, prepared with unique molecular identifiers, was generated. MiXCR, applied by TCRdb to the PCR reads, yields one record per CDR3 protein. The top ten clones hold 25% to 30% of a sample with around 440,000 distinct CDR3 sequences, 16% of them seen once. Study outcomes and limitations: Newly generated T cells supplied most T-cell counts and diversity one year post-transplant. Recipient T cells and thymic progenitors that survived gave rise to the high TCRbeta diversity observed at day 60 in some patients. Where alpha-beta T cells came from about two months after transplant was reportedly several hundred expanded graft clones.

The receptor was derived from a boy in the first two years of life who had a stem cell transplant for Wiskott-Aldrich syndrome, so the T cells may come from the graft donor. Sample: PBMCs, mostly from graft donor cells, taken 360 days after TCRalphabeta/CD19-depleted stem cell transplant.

CDR3: CASVRGQHPLYEQYF. As DNA, the CDR3 is TGTGCCAGCGTCCGCGGGCAGCATCCTCTCTACGAGCAGTACTTC. This chain joins TRBV2 and TRBJ2-7, with D perhaps matching TRBD2 (5 bases). V shed 8 bases and J shed 3 bases, with 20 bases lying between them. There are 15 residues in the CDR3. The germline gives CDR1 SNHLY, CDR2 FYNNEI.